This T cell receptor (beta chain) came from a study of cytomegalovirus exposure and HLA in healthy donors. General study results and limits: Later analysis identified 16,951 TCR beta sequences associated with HLA alleles, using a false discovery rate threshold of 0.05.

The PCR used 60 Vbeta and 13 Jbeta primers. Sequenced by immunoSEQ multiplex PCR; TCRdb stores in-frame clones only, minus some. This repertoire shows about 190,000 clones, roughly 75% found once; its top ten account for 4.5% to 5.5%. V lost 8 bases to trimming and J lost 1 base, with 25 bases between them. This CDR3 has 18 residues. In germline, CDR1 is LNHNV, CDR2 YYDKDF (reference sequence). Of note for this clone: Its antigen is unknown.

The chain combines TRBV15 with TRBJ2-3; a possible D gene is TRBD2 (6 bases). This sequence originates from a young man in good health and CMV-seropositive. What was sequenced was PBMCs. The CDR3 sequence is CATYRDCTKLWGTDTQYF. The CDR3 coding sequence is TGTGCCACCTACCGGGACTGCACTAAACTGTGGGGCACAGATACGCAGTATTTT.